Presented here are 26 T cell receptor beta chains from one specimen sequenced in a study of neurological immune-mediated disorders. From the 5' RACE reads, TCRdb called clonotypes with MiXCR, one entry per CDR3 protein. The sample records about 53,000 distinct CDR3 sequences, under 4.5% being singletons. Source material: PBMCs. The receptors here all came from a woman aged 30 to 39 with multiple sclerosis.

This clonotype was recorded at least ten times. The V gene is TRBV5-1, the J gene TRBJ2-1; TRBD2 matches at 9 bases. The germline gives CDR1 SGHRS, CDR2 YFSETQ. J gave up 4 bases and V 0 bases, and 5 bases lay outside the gene matches. The CDR3 contains 16 residues. CDR3 DNA: TGCGCCAGCAGCTTGGTGAGCGGGGGGCAGTACAATGAGCAGTTCTTC. It yields the protein CASSLVSGGQYNEQFF.

At least ten counts were recorded for this clonotype. The chain recombines TRBV7-2 with TRBJ2-1, with D uncertain. CDR3 size: 14 residues. Per germline, CDR1 SGHTA and CDR2 FQGNSA. V was pared by 1 base and J by 9 bases, with 13 bases between. The CDR3 protein is CASSLDSRSGEQFF. The DNA for the CDR3 is TGTGCCAGCAGCTTAGACTCGCGCTCCGGTGAGCAGTTCTTC.

There are many counts of this clonotype. J is TRBJ2-7 and V is TRBV5-1, with D possibly being TRBD1 or TRBD2 (5 bases each). Trimming took off 3 bases at V and 4 bases at J, with 17 bases between the two ends. Per germline, CDR1 SGHRS and CDR2 YFSETQ. This CDR3 is built from 15 residues. Here the CDR3 reads CASSSQDGTRYEQYF. The CDR3 region has the DNA TGCGCCAGCAGCTCACAGGACGGGACGCGATACGAGCAGTACTTC.

This clonotype was recorded many times. CDR3: CASSQRRGSTDTQYF. CDR3 coding DNA: TGTGCCAGCAGCCAGCGGAGGGGCAGCACAGATACGCAGTATTTT. The chain recombines TRBV7-9 with TRBJ2-3; maybe TRBD2 (6 bases). Germline assignment: CDR1 SEHNR and CDR2 FQNEAQ (reference sequence). V dropped 5 bases and J dropped 0 bases, with 12 bases sitting between them. The CDR3 loop spans 15 amino acids.

This clonotype appeared many times. This chain uses TRBV4-1 with TRBJ2-1; the match to TRBD1 covers 9 bases. This CDR3 is 15 amino acids long. Germline V CDR1 and CDR2: MGHRA, YSYEKL. The CDR3 region has the DNA TGCGCAACCAGTAGAGACAGGGGGGTGATCAATGAGCAGTTCTTC. Translating it yields CATSRDRGVINEQFF.

Ten or more counts support this clonotype. This chain joins TRBV20-1 and TRBJ2-2; the D is unclear. The germline CDR1 and CDR2 sequences are DFQATT and SNEGSKA (reference sequence). Trimming left V 1 base short and J 1 base short, with 10 bases between. The CDR3 is 15 residues long. The CDR3 coding sequence is TGCAGTGCTAGAGCGGGTCTTAGGAACACCGGGGAGCTGTTTTTT. Protein sequence: CSARAGLRNTGELFF.

Many counts were recorded for this clonotype. The genes are TRBV29-1 and TRBJ2-5; TRBD1 might be the D (5 bases). The CDR3 contains 11 residues. Germline V gene lookup returns CDR1 SQVTM and CDR2 ANQGSEA. V lost 6 bases, J lost 3 bases, and 8 bases lay in between. The CDR3 loop reads CSVATEETQYF. For the CDR3, the DNA is TGCAGCGTGGCGACAGAAGAGACCCAGTACTTC.

This chain joins TRBV10-3 and TRBJ2-7; the match to TRBD1 covers 8 bases. CDR1 is ENHRY, CDR2 SYGVKD, per germline. CDR3 length: 12 amino acids. The ends lost 6 bases at V and 7 bases at J; junction bases unmatched: 5. CDR3 DNA sequence: TGTGCCATCAGCCGACAGGGGATGGAGCAGTACTTC. This gives the protein CAISRQGMEQYF.

This clonotype has ten or more counts. The J gene is TRBJ2-5, the V gene TRBV5-1; weak D call: TRBD1 (6 bases). Germline CDR1 and CDR2: SGHRS and YFSETQ. Deletions cut 3 bases from V and 5 bases from J, with 17 bases between. The CDR3 runs to 15 residues. The CDR3 DNA follows: TGCGCCAGCAGCTCACCGGGACACGTACCGGAGACCCAGTACTTC. It encodes CASSSPGHVPETQYF. Drawing the rest from reference TRBV5-1 and TRBJ2-5, the complete variable domain is KAGVTQTPRYLIKTRGQQVTLSCSPISGHRSVSWYQQTPGQGLQFLFEYFSETQRNKGNFPGRFSGRQFSNSRSEMNVSTLELGDSALYLCASSSPGHVPETQYFGPGTRLLVL.

Many counts were recorded for this clonotype. In DNA, the CDR3 is TGCGCCAGCAGCTCGGCCGGACAGGGCCTCAATGAGCAGTTCTTC. Amino acid sequence: CASSSAGQGLNEQFF. This sequence joins TRBV5-1 and TRBJ2-1, with 8 nucleotides matching TRBD1. The CDR3 sequence is 15 residues long. With V trimmed by 3 bases and J by 6 bases, 8 bases remained unmatched. CDR1 is SGHRS, CDR2 YFSETQ, per germline.

Ten or more counts support this clonotype. This rearrangement joins TRBV9 to TRBJ1-3, with D tentatively TRBD1 (5 bases). The ends were cut back, 0 bases at V and 2 bases at J, with 9 bases in the middle. The CDR3 covers 15 residues. Germline V gene data show CDR1 as SGDLS and CDR2 as YYNGEE. CDR3 region: CASSVDGGAGNTIYF. In nucleotides, the CDR3 is TGTGCCAGCAGCGTAGATGGGGGAGCTGGAAACACCATATATTTT.

The chain couples TRBV5-1 to TRBJ2-3, with 9 bases matching TRBD2. The CDR3 length is 15 residues. Unmatched junction bases numbered 5, after V lost 4 bases and J lost 2 bases. Germline loops: CDR1 SGHRS, CDR2 YFSETQ. For the CDR3, the DNA is TGCGCCAGCAGCCAGAGCGGGGGGACCACAGATACGCAGTATTTT. Encoded protein: CASSQSGGTTDTQYF.

This clonotype was seen repeatedly, ten times or more. V usage is TRBV20-1 and J usage is TRBJ2-1; 9 bases fit TRBD2. Per germline, CDR1 DFQATT and CDR2 SNEGSKA (reference sequence). The length of the CDR3 is 15 residues. V lost 3 bases to trimming and J lost 9 bases; unmatched junction nucleotides: 12. CDR3 nucleotide sequence: TGCAGTGCTAGGGTCCGGGAGCGGGGGGATTTTGAGCAGTTCTTC. Translation gives CSARVRERGDFEQFF.

This chain uses TRBV12-3 or TRBV12-4 with TRBJ1-2; possibly TRBD1 for D (6 bases). The CDR3 contains 13 residues. Trimming cost V 1 base and J 8 bases, with 11 bases left between them. The CDR3 nucleotides read TGTGCCAGCAGTTTAGGGCCAGGGGTAGGCTACACCTTC. This translates into CASSLGPGVGYTF.

This clonotype was observed at least ten times. V usage is TRBV20-1 and J usage is TRBJ1-5, with a weak D call TRBD1 (5 bases). CDR1 DFQATT and CDR2 SNEGSKA come from the germline V gene (reference sequence). V gave up 3 bases and J gave up 1 base, with 13 bases separating them. There are 15 residues in the CDR3. The CDR3 DNA follows: TGCAGTGCTAGGGGGCTCAGGGAGAGCAATCAGCCCCAGCATTTT. Its protein is CSARGLRESNQPQHF.

This clonotype was detected many times. The CDR3 DNA is TGCAGCGTGGGGGCCGGGGGCCGTCAGCCCCAGCATTTT. Its protein product is CSVGAGGRQPQHF. The chain joins TRBV29-1 to TRBJ1-5; possibly TRBD1 for D (6 bases). Germline lookup yields CDR1 SQVTM and CDR2 ANQGSEA. Trimming shortened V by 6 bases and J by 6 bases, and 15 bases separated the two germline ends. The CDR3 loop spans 13 amino acids.

This clonotype was recorded many times. The genes are TRBV5-1 and TRBJ1-4; a weak D match, TRBD1 (6 bases). Germline loops: CDR1 SGHRS, CDR2 YFSETQ. V lost 4 bases and J 5 bases, leaving 12 bases between the germline ends. CDR3 length: 14 residues. The CDR3 loop reads CASSLGHWNEKLFF. DNA of the CDR3: TGCGCCAGCAGCCTGGGACATTGGAATGAAAAACTGTTTTTT.

This clonotype was observed a handful of times. Its ends do not fully match the called genes, so a read error is possible. This chain uses TRBV6-5 with TRBJ1-6; the D is unclear. Germline CDR1 is MNHEY and CDR2 is SVGAGI. The CDR3 has 12 residues. The CDR3 reads CASSYYNSPLNF. The CDR3 DNA follows: TGTGCCAGCAGTTACTACAATTCACCCCTCAACTTT.

This clonotype has ten or more counts. This chain connects TRBV5-5 to TRBJ2-1; 8 nucleotides align to TRBD2. The CDR3 is 15 amino acids. Germline V gene sequence: CDR1 SGHKS, CDR2 YYEKEE (reference sequence). Trimming took 2 bases from V and 5 from J; bases not matched to a gene: 6. CDR3 sequence reads: CASSFNGGAHNEQFF. CDR3 nucleotides: TGTGCCAGCAGCTTTAACGGGGGGGCCCACAATGAGCAGTTCTTC.

This clonotype occurred a few times. The chain joins TRBV20-1 to TRBJ2-4, with D hard to call. The CDR3 extends over 13 amino acids. The V and J ends lost 6 bases and 3 bases respectively, with 12 bases between them. Germline values: CDR1 DFQATT, CDR2 SNEGSKA (reference sequence). The CDR3 here is CSADRLRKNIQYF. Here the CDR3 DNA reads TGCAGTGCCGATAGGCTGCGCAAAAACATTCAGTACTTC.

This clonotype was found many times. V usage is TRBV6-2 or TRBV6-3 and J usage is TRBJ1-1; 7 positions agree with TRBD1. This CDR3 has 16 residues. V trimming: 9 bases; J trimming: 4 bases; junction bases outside the gene matches: 17. Germline CDR1 reads MNHEY; CDR2 reads SVGEGT. CDR3 in DNA: TGTGCCAGTATTCCAGGGGGGATCGAAACGGGCACTGAAGCTTTCTTT. As protein: CASIPGGIETGTEAFF.

This clonotype showed up many times. The CDR3: CASSRSGEEENTQYF. The CDR3 nucleotides are TGTGCCAGCAGTCGTAGCGGGGAGGAGGAGAATACGCAGTATTTT. V and J are TRBV6-5 and TRBJ2-3; 8 bases map to TRBD2. Germline V lookup: CDR1 MNHEY, CDR2 SVGAGI. The CDR3 loop spans 15 amino acids. Losses at the gene ends were 5 bases for V and 7 bases for J; bases not matched to a gene: 11.

This clonotype appeared many times. The rearrangement joins TRBV5-1 to TRBJ2-7, with TRBD1 identical over 9 bases. Looked up from germline, CDR1 is SGHRS and CDR2 is YFSETQ. The CDR3 spans 14 residues. V lost 7 bases to trimming and J lost 3 bases; unmatched junction nucleotides: 8. CDR3 loop: CASALQDRGYEQYF. DNA for the CDR3: TGCGCCAGCGCCCTCCAGGACAGGGGCTACGAGCAGTACTTC.

This clonotype appeared many times. V and J are TRBV7-2 and TRBJ1-4; a possible D gene is TRBD1 (5 bases). V gave up 3 bases and J gave up 2 bases, with 13 bases separating them. The CDR3 loop spans 16 amino acids. CDR1 is SGHTA, CDR2 FQGNSA, per germline. CDR3 residues: CASSLNRLGTNEKLFF. CDR3 in DNA: TGTGCCAGCAGCTTGAACAGGCTCGGGACTAATGAAAAACTGTTTTTT.

This clonotype was seen repeatedly, ten times or more. The rearrangement joins TRBV20-1 to TRBJ2-3; 7 nucleotides line up with TRBD2. The CDR3 totals 16 residues. The V gene's germline CDR1 is DFQATT and CDR2 SNEGSKA (reference sequence). V was pared by 0 bases and J by 1 base, with 7 bases of the junction left unmatched. The CDR3 protein is CSARDYRSGGTDTQYF. The DNA of the CDR3 is TGCAGTGCTAGAGACTACCGCAGCGGGGGCACAGATACGCAGTATTTT.

This clonotype was picked up many times. The chain combines TRBV20-1 with TRBJ2-1; weak D call: TRBD2 (5 bases). There are 12 residues in the CDR3. The germline V gene has CDR1 DFQATT and CDR2 SNEGSKA (reference sequence). Trimming pared 6 bases from V and 15 bases from J, leaving 21 bases between. The CDR3 sequence: CSATRDRMYPFF. The CDR3 DNA is TGCAGTGCCACTAGAGATCGGATGTATCCGTTCTTC.